This is a list of T cell receptor beta chains from one sample in a study of cytomegalovirus exposure and HLA in healthy donors. TCRdb's table, derived via immunoSEQ multiplex PCR, lists solely in-frame clones and lacks some. The sample lists roughly 55,000 clones, around 81% seen once, with approximately 2.3% in the top ten. Sequencing used PBMCs. The receptors shown here come from a boy aged 5-17 years in good health and CMV-seropositive. The CDR3 runs from the conserved cysteine through the conserved F or W. D genes are given only for firm matches. The size entry is marked missing in some rows and otherwise reads once, few, many or a size class.

j_gene | v_gene | abundance | d_gene | CDR3aa | CDR3nt
TRBJ2-3 | TRBV10-3 | - | - | CAISDPAGSSTDTQYF | TGTGCCATCAGTGACCCGGCGGGGTCTAGCACAGATACGCAGTATTTT
TRBJ1-6 | TRBV14 | - | TRBD1 | CASSQGRGIGRSPLHF | TGTGCCAGCAGCCAGGGCAGGGGGATTGGTCGTTCACCCCTCCACTTT
TRBJ2-5 | TRBV5-4 | once | - | CASSLGEQETQYF | TGTGCCAGCAGCCTGGGGGAGCAAGAGACCCAGTACTTC
TRBJ1-1 | TRBV5-4 | - | - | CASSSIREMNTEAFF | TGTGCCAGCAGTTCGATCAGGGAAATGAACACTGAAGCTTTCTTT
TRBJ2-2 | TRBV6-1 | - | TRBD2 | CASSVAGGDTGELFF | TGTGCCAGCAGTGTAGCGGGGGGTGACACCGGGGAGCTGTTTTTT
TRBJ1-2 | TRBV10-2 | - | TRBD1 | CASSVDRAGGYTF | TGCGCCAGCAGTGTCGACAGGGCAGGTGGCTACACCTTC
TRBJ2-1 | TRBV19 | - | - | CASSMGAGAITLNEQFF | TGTGCCAGTAGTATGGGGGCGGGGGCCATCACTTTAAATGAGCAGTTCTTC
TRBJ1-2 | TRBV18 | - | - | CASSPVGTFSGYTF | TGTGCCAGCTCACCAGTGGGGACATTTAGTGGCTACACCTTC
TRBJ1-5 | TRBV4-1 | - | - | CASSQDGGSGRPQHF | TGCGCCAGCAGCCAAGATGGGGGGTCGGGGCGGCCCCAGCATTTT
TRBJ2-3 | TRBV2 | - | - | CASNLLRTGQYF | TGTGCCAGCAACTTACTCCGAACGGGGCAGTATTTT
TRBJ2-7 | TRBV7-6 | - | TRBD1 | CASSLEDRGDYEQYF | TGTGCCAGCAGCTTAGAAGACAGGGGGGACTACGAGCAGTACTTC
TRBJ2-5 | TRBV7-9 | few | TRBD1 | CASSHLHAGTGNF | TGTGCCAGCAGCCACCTCCACGCCGGGACAGGAAACTTC
TRBJ1-2 | TRBV5-6 | - | - | CASSHIVTPNYGYTF | TGTGCCAGCAGCCATATCGTCACTCCTAACTATGGCTACACCTTC
TRBJ1-1 | TRBV19 | - | TRBD1 | CASSRGTAMNTEAFF | TGTGCCAGTAGTAGAGGGACAGCCATGAACACTGAAGCTTTCTTT
TRBJ2-1 | TRBV27 | - | TRBD2 | CASEAGGPFNEQFF | TGTGCCAGTGAAGCGGGGGGGCCATTTAATGAGCAGTTCTTC
TRBJ2-5 | TRBV7-2 | - | TRBD1 | CASSLGGLEETQYF | TGTGCCAGCAGCCTAGGGGGCCTGGAAGAGACCCAGTACTTC
TRBJ1-2 | TRBV28 | - | - | CASSSHMGLGYTF | TGTGCCAGCAGTTCCCACATGGGACTAGGCTACACCTTC
TRBJ1-2 | TRBV5-6 | - | - | CASSLVRTKGGYTF | TGTGCCAGCAGCTTGGTCCGGACAAAGGGGGGCTACACCTTC
TRBJ1-2 | TRBV29-1 | - | TRBD1 | CSGGQGSYGYTF | TGCAGCGGGGGACAGGGTTCCTATGGCTACACCTTC
TRBJ1-2 | TRBV6-1 | - | - | CASSERTTGLPTYGYTF | TGTGCCAGCAGTGAGCGGACAACCGGGCTCCCGACTTATGGCTACACCTTC
TRBJ1-2 | TRBV27 | once | - | CASSLYEGVGYTF | TGTGCCAGCAGTTTATATGAAGGGGTTGGCTACACCTTC
TRBJ1-1 | TRBV4-1 | - | - | CASSQATFRGGVVTEAFF | TGCGCCAGCAGCCAAGCAACTTTCAGAGGAGGGGTCGTCACTGAAGCTTTCTTT